This T cell receptor (beta chain) came from a study of blood T cell repertoires in COVID-19 (dated by TCRdb to 2018 to 2021). In terms of the full investigation: Samples covering the acute and convalescent phases of COVID-19 were provided by collaborators in the United States, Italy and Spain. The prospective study material was composed of cDNA or gDNA derived from T cells, B-cell-depleted T cells, or PBMCs. Deeply sampled blood TCRbeta repertoires from subjects exposed to, actively infected with, or recovered from COVID-19 were included in the dataset. The repertoires were made available in a free public database intended to serve as a resource for research on the immune response to SARS-CoV-2. The samples were drawn from the first 160 participants of the ongoing ImmuneRACE study and from some 1,300 subjects provided by 6 global collaborators. The sample metadata nearly always contained a de-identified subject ID, COVID-19 status, age in years and sex. Where available, HLA class I and class II types were obtained from metadata supplied by the sample provider rather than from assay-based typing.

TCRbeta CDR3 regions were amplified from genomic DNA using the immunoSEQ Assay, a bias-controlled multiplex PCR. Under the source paper's analysis protocol: Nucleated cell counts per sample were estimated from amplification of reference gene primers within the assay. To quantify the absolute abundance of each unique TCRbeta CDR3 rearrangement, sequence reads were collapsed and filtered. For each sample, productive Simpson clonality was calculated by taking the square root of Simpson's diversity index across productive rearrangements. This is the immuneACCESS table as TCRdb keeps it, with only in-frame sequences that have V and J called. A part of the clones is gone; compared with another copy, unresolved V genes explain less than half, and the rest is unexplained. That table supplies the V and J calls and clone size; D and trimming were determined from the DNA. The sample contains about 200,000 clones, around 85% of them found a single time. The ten largest clonotypes hold 18% of the sample.

With respect to this clone: Its antigen remains unidentified. No base qualities exist here, and no much larger clone lies one base off it.

Study-wide conclusions, independent of this receptor: How much clinical and demographic metadata was included differed by source and by participant, and the metadata was provided uncurated.

In the prospective study, participants were roughly 18 to 89 years old, resided in approximately 25 geographic areas of the United States, and were enrolled through a virtual design. In the prospective study, participants were assigned to cohorts based on the clinical history participants reported in a screening survey and a study questionnaire. ImmuneRACE Cohort 3 recovered participants were defined by two consecutive negative NP/OP PCR tests, healthcare professional clearance, or symptom resolution. In the prospective study, mobile phlebotomists collected whole blood, serum and a nasopharyngeal or oropharyngeal swab from each participant. Over a roughly two-month period, participants in the prospective study had the option of providing additional blood draws and questionnaires. Before DNA extraction, prospective study blood samples were shipped either frozen or at room temperature. Sequenced material: PBMCs or T cells enriched from blood (not recorded which). The TCR sequence derives from a man aged 40-55 years who had recovered from COVID-19.

The DNA sequence is as follows: TGCGCCAGCAGTCCCTCCGGGACTTTGGAAAAACTGTTTTTT. It specifies CASSPSGTLEKLFF. The sequence is built from TRBV5-1 and TRBJ1-4; TRBD1 is possibly the D segment (5 matching bases). The CDR3 has 14 amino acids, counting the end cysteine and phenylalanine. Only CDR3 DNA remains: 42 bases, in frame from the first base. V lost 5 bases and J lost 8 bases; the stretch between them is 16 bases long. From a lookup of the germline V gene, CDR1 and CDR2 are SGHRS and YFSETQ.